This T cell receptor beta chain was observed in a study of control samples from healthy donors and cancer patients. Only in-frame clones appear in the TCRdb table, and some are missing; sequencing was by immunoSEQ multiplex PCR. The sample contains some 130,000 clones, 88% of which appear only once. V dropped 1 base and J dropped 3 bases, with 6 bases sitting between them. The CDR3 contains 14 residues. The germline gives CDR1 LGHDT, CDR2 YNNKEL (reference sequence). The TCR originated in a woman aged 25 to 39 in good health. The sequencing sample was made of blood. This sequence joins TRBV3-1 (or the pseudogene TRBV3-2) and TRBJ1-4; tentative D call: TRBD1 (6 bases). CDR3 sequence (DNA): TGTGCCAGCAGCCAAGGGACAGCTAATGAAAAACTGTTTTTT. It yields the protein CASSQGTANEKLFF.